These 8 T cell receptor beta chains were sequenced from one sample in a study of T-cell memory formation after mild COVID-19. TCRdb independently ran MiXCR on the 5' RACE reads; one entry per CDR3 protein. Of about 340,000 distinct CDR3 sequences detected, around 15% appear once; the ten largest clones hold approximately 20%. Sequenced sample: PBMCs or a T cell subset sorted from them (not recorded which). These receptors were collected from a man aged 18-30 years who had mild COVID-19 (a few samples of this study predate the infection). Cell type and time point are not known.

Turning to this clonotype: The junction and the germline gene differ at one end; a read error may be behind it. The chain joins TRBV7-7 to TRBJ2-5; D assignment may be TRBD1 or TRBD2 (5 bases each). Per the germline V gene, CDR1 is SSHAT and CDR2 is FNYEAQ (reference sequence). The CDR3 has 15 residues. The chain's CDR3 is CASSHGTASEETQYF. As DNA, the CDR3 is TGTGCTAGCAGCCACGGGACCGCATCTGAAGAGACCCAGTACTTC.

This chain uses TRBV4-2 with TRBJ1-1; a possible D gene is TRBD1 (6 bases). In germline, CDR1 is LGHNA, CDR2 YNFKEQ. The CDR3 runs to 14 residues. V was clipped by 1 base and J by 1 base, with 7 bases between them. CDR3 sequence reads: CASSQGTENTEAFF. The DNA for the CDR3 is TGTGCCAGCAGCCAAGGGACAGAGAACACTGAAGCTTTCTTT.

This clonotype appeared many times. The V call is TRBV20-1, the J call TRBJ2-7; no reliable D call. This CDR3 comprises 15 residues. The germline V and J ends were trimmed by 6 bases and 0 bases, with 18 bases remaining between them. In germline, CDR1 is DFQATT, CDR2 SNEGSKA (reference sequence). The CDR3 DNA follows: TGCAGTGCCGTCTCCAGGACGGATGGCTCCTACGAGCAGTACGTC. It encodes CSAVSRTDGSYEQYV.

CDR3 sequence: CASSSSTVSTDTQYF. The CDR3 bases are TGTGCCAGCAGCTCATCGACAGTAAGCACAGATACGCAGTATTTT. The chain links TRBV7-3 to TRBJ2-3; perhaps TRBD1 as D (5 bases). In germline, CDR1 is SGHTA, CDR2 FQGTGA. Trimming stripped 4 bases from V and 0 bases from J, with 11 bases between. The length of the CDR3 is 15 residues.

This clonotype was seen ten or more times. This sequence joins TRBV5-1 and TRBJ2-7, with 8 bases aligning to TRBD1. The germline V gene encodes CDR1 SGHRS and CDR2 YFSETQ. The CDR3 length is 14 residues. V dropped 0 bases and J dropped 4; count of bases not matched to a gene: 3. The CDR3 DNA is TGCGCCAGCAGCTTGGCCAGGGGGCCGTACGAGCAGTACTTC. Amino acids: CASSLARGPYEQYF.

This sequence joins TRBV2 and TRBJ2-3, with TRBD2 matching over 7 bases. Germline CDR1 and CDR2: SNHLY and FYNNEI. V gave up 6 bases and J gave up 4 bases; unmatched junction bases: 13. The CDR3 extends over 16 amino acids. The CDR3 protein is CASSARSTSSSDTQYF. The CDR3 bases are TGTGCCAGCAGCGCCCGGTCGACTAGCAGCTCAGATACGCAGTATTTT. The variable domain in full, completed from reference TRBV2 and TRBJ2-3, reads EPEVTQTPSHQVTQMGQEVILRCVPISNHLYFYWYRQILGQKVEFLVSFYNNEISEKSEIFDDQFSVERPDGSNFTLKIRSTKLEDSAMYFCASSARSTSSSDTQYFGPGTRLTVL.

The rearrangement joins TRBV4-1 to TRBJ2-5, with 9 positions matching TRBD2. Per germline, CDR1 MGHRA and CDR2 YSYEKL. The CDR3 has 15 residues. V lost 4 bases to trimming and J lost 4 bases; unmatched junction nucleotides: 7. The CDR3 DNA reads as TGCGCCAGCAGCCCCCTCGGGACTAGCCCAGAGACCCAGTACTTC. Translating gives CASSPLGTSPETQYF.

The chain joins TRBV7-6 to TRBJ2-2, with a possible D match to TRBD2 (6 bases). The germline V and J ends were trimmed by 5 bases and 7 bases, with 20 bases remaining between them. Germline V lookup: CDR1 SGHVS, CDR2 FNYEAQ. The CDR3 runs to 16 residues. Here the CDR3 reads CASSGRGGTVVGELFF. In nucleotides, the CDR3 is TGTGCCAGCAGCGGACGTGGGGGGACGGTTGTCGGGGAGCTGTTTTTT.